The source of this T cell receptor beta chain is a study of T cell responses to AZD1222 COVID-19 vaccine. With respect to this clone: Its matching antigen is unknown.

This CDR3 spans 15 amino acids. V gave up 4 bases and J gave up 6 bases; unmatched junction bases: 8. Study-wide results and caveats: Repertoires in all cases were sampled only once the peak T cell response had passed.

Produced via immunoSEQ multiplex PCR; TCRdb's table is partial and in-frame only. The repertoire holds about 110,000 clones, with more than 75% as singletons. Recipients boosted at about 4 weeks or about 12 weeks are pooled. The material sequenced was peripheral blood, taken 28 days after the second AZD1222 dose. This TCR was sampled from an adult who received the AZD1222 COVID-19 vaccine. The chain carries TRBV23-1 and TRBJ2-4; TRBD1 matches at 8 bases. TRBV23-1 is labeled an ORF, and its function is uncertain. This CDR3 is CASSLTTGEVNIQYF. Here the CDR3 DNA reads TGCGCCAGCAGTCTCACGACAGGGGAGGTAAACATTCAGTACTTC.